Detailed here is one T cell receptor (beta chain). Produced via immunoSEQ multiplex PCR; TCRdb's table is partial and in-frame only. This repertoire shows about 13,000 clones, about 95% found once; its top ten account for around 7%. The V segment lost 4 bases and the J segment 5 bases; nucleotides outside the gene matches: 7. Per the germline V gene, CDR1 is MGHRA and CDR2 is YSYEKL. This CDR3 comprises 14 residues. These data are taken from a study of technical replicates of blood from a handful of donors. The clonotype comes from a human donor in good health. This rearrangement joins TRBV4-1 to TRBJ2-7, with 8 bases aligning to TRBD1. Sequencing was carried out using PBMCs. CDR3 bases: TGCGCCAGCAGCCTCGGACAGGGATCCGACGAGCAGTACTTC. As protein: CASSLGQGSDEQYF.